The TCR beta chain described here comes from a study of T-cell memory formation after mild COVID-19. In the study overall: For the most part, TCR clusters were specific to one donor.

The CDR3 covers 13 residues. Germline CDR1 and CDR2: DFQATT and SNEGSKA (reference sequence). This clonotype was observed a handful of times. Its antigen is undetermined. Overall study findings and caveats: From day 15 to 85, contracting clones were balanced between CD4 and CD8, whereas later expanders leaned toward CD4+.

TCRdb analysed the 5' RACE reads with MiXCR anew, one entry per CDR3 protein. Here the sample spans hundreds of thousands of distinct CDR3 sequences, roughly 14% being singletons. The receptor comes from a man younger than 35 who had mild COVID-19 (a few samples of this study predate the infection). Cell type and time point are not known. Sequencing used PBMCs or a T cell subset sorted from them (not recorded which). The chain couples TRBV20-1 to TRBJ1-1; D is possibly TRBD1 (5 bases). CDR3: CRPGGHLETEAFF. The CDR3 DNA is TGCAGACCCGGAGGACATCTAGAAACTGAAGCTTTCTTT.